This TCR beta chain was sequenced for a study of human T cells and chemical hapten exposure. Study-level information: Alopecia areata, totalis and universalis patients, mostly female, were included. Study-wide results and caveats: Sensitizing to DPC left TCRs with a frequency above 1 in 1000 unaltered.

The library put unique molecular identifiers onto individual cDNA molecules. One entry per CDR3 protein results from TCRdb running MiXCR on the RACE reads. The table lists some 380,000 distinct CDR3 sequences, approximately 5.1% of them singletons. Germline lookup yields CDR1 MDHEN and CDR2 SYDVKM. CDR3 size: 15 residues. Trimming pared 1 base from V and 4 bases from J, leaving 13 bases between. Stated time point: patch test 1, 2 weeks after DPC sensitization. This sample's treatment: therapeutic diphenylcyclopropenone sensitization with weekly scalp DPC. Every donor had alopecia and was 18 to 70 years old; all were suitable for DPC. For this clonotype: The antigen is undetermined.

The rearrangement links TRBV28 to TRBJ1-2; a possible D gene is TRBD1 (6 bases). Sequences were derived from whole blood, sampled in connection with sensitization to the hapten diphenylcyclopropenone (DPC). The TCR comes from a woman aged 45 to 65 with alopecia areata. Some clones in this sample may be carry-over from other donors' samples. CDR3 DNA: TGTGCCAGCAGTTTATTGGGGGGCACTGGCTATGGCTACACCTTC. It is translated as CASSLLGGTGYGYTF.